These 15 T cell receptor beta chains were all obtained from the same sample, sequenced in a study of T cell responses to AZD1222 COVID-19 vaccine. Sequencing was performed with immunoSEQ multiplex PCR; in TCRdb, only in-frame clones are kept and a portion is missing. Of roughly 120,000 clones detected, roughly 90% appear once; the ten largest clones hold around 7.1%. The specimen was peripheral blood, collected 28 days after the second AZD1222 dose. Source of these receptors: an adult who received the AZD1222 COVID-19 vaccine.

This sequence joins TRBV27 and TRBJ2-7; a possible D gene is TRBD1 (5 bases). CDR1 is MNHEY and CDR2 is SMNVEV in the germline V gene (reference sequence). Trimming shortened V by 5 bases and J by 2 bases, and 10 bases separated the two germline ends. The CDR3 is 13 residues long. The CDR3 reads CASSRRETYEQYF. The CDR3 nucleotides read TGTGCCAGCAGTCGCAGGGAAACCTACGAGCAGTACTTC.

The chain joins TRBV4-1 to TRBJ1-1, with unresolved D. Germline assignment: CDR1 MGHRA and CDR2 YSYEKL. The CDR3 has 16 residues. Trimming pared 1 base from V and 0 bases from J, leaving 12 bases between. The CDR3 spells CASSQVGHSMNTEAFF. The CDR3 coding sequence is TGCGCCAGCAGCCAAGTGGGCCACAGCATGAACACTGAAGCTTTCTTT.

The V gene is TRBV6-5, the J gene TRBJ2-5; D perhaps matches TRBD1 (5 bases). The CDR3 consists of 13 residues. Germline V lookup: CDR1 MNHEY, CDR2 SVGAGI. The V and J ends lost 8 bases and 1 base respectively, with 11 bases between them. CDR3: CASARQTQETQYF. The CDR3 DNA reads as TGTGCCAGCGCCCGACAGACCCAAGAGACCCAGTACTTC.

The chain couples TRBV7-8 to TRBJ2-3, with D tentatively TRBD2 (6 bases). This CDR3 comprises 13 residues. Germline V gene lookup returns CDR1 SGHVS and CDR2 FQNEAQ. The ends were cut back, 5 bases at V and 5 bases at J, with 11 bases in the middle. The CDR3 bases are TGTGCCAGCAGCCCCGCCGGGAGAGATACGCAGTATTTT. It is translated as CASSPAGRDTQYF.

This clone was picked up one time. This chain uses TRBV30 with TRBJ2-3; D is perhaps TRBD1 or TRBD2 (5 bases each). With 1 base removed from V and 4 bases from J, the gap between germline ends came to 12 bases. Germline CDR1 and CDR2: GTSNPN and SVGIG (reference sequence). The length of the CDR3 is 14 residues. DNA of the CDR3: TGTGCCTGGAGTGCCGGCAGGGAGCCAGATACGCAGTATTTT. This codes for CAWSAGREPDTQYF.

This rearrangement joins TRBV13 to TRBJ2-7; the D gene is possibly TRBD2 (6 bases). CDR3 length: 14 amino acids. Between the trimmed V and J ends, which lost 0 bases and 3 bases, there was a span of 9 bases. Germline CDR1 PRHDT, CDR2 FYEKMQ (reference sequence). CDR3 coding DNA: TGTGCCAGCAGCTTAGGCCTAGCGAACTACGAGCAGTACTTC. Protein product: CASSLGLANYEQYF.

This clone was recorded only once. CDR3 sequence: CASSLGHSNQPQHF. The CDR3 region has the DNA TGCGCCAGCAGCTTGGGGCATAGCAATCAGCCCCAGCATTTT. This rearrangement joins TRBV5-1 to TRBJ1-5; D gene uncertain. V lost 0 bases and J 0 bases, leaving 4 bases between the germline ends. The germline V gene has CDR1 SGHRS and CDR2 YFSETQ. The CDR3 covers 14 residues.

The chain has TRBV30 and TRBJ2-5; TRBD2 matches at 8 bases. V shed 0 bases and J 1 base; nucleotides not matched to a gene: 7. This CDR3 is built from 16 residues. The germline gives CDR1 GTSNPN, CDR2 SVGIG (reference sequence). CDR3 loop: CAWSVLRGAVQETQYF. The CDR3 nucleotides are TGTGCCTGGAGTGTATTGCGGGGGGCCGTCCAAGAGACCCAGTACTTC.

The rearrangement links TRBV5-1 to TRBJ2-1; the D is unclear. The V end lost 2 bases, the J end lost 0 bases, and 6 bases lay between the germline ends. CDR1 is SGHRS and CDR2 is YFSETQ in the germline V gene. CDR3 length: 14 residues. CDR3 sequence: CASSFSNSYNEQFF. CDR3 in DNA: TGCGCCAGCAGCTTCAGCAACTCCTACAATGAGCAGTTCTTC. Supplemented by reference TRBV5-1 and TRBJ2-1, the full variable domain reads KAGVTQTPRYLIKTRGQQVTLSCSPISGHRSVSWYQQTPGQGLQFLFEYFSETQRNKGNFPGRFSGRQFSNSRSEMNVSTLELGDSALYLCASSFSNSYNEQFFGPGTRLTVL.

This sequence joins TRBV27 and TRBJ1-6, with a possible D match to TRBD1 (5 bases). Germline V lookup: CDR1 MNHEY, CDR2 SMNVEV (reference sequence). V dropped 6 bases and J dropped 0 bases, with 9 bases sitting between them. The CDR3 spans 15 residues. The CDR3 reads CASRGGPSYNSPLHF. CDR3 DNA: TGTGCCAGCAGGGGGGGACCCTCCTATAATTCACCCCTCCACTTT.

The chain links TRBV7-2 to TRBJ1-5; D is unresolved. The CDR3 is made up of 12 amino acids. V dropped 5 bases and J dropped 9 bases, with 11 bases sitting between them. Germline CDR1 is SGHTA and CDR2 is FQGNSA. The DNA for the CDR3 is TGTGCCAGCAGCAAAACCGGTACGCCCCAGCATTTT. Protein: CASSKTGTPQHF.

The CDR3 nucleotides are TGCGCCAAGCGGACTCAAAGCCCCGAGCAGTACTTC. Its protein is CAKRTQSPEQYF. The chain carries TRBV10-2 and TRBJ2-7; D perhaps matches TRBD2 (5 bases). Germline V CDR1 and CDR2: WSHSY, SAAADI. This CDR3 spans 12 amino acids. V gave up 10 bases and J gave up 6 bases, with 16 bases separating them.

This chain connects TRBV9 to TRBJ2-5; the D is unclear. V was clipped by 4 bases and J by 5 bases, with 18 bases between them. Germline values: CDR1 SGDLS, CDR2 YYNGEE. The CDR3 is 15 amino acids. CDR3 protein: CASSPDLTDGETQYF. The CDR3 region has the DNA TGTGCCAGCAGCCCAGACCTGACGGATGGGGAGACCCAGTACTTC.

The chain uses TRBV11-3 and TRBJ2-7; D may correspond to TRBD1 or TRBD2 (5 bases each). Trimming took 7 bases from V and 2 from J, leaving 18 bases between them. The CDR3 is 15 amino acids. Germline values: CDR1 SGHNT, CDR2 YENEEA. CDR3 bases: TGTGCCAGCACCCCCAGTGAGGGGAAGGCCTACGAGCAGTACTTC. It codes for CASTPSEGKAYEQYF.

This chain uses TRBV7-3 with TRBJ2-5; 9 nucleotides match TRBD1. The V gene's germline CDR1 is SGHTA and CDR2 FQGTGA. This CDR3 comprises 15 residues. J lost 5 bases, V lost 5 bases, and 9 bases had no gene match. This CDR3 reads CASSISGTGSETQYF. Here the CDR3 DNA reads TGTGCCAGCAGCATTTCCGGGACAGGGTCGGAGACCCAGTACTTC.